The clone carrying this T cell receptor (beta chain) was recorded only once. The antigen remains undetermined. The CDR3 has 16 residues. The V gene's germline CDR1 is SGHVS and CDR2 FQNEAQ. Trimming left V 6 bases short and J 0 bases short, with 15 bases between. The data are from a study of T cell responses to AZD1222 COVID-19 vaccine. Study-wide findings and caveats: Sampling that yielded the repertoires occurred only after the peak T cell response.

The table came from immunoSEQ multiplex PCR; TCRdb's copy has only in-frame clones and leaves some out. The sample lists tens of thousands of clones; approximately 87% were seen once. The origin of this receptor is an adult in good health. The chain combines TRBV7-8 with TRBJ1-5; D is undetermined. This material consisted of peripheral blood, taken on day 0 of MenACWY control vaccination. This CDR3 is CASSQRTVNSNQPQHF. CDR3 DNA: TGTGCCAGCAGTCAAAGAACAGTGAATAGCAATCAGCCCCAGCATTTT. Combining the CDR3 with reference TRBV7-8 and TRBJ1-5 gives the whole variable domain GAGVSQSPRYKVAKRGQDVALRCDPISGHVSLFWYQQALGQGPEFLTYFQNEAQLDKSGLPSDRFFAERPEGSVSTLKIQRTQQEDSAVYLCASSQRTVNSNQPQHFGDGTRLSIL.